The clone carrying this T cell receptor (beta chain) came up once. Its cognate antigen is unknown. The source of the sample is a study of T cell responses to AZD1222 COVID-19 vaccine. Overall study results and limits: Among spike-specific TCRs, nearly half reportedly target unmutated variant regions. Repertoires were sampled only after the peak T cell response. Most donors were white British and more were female, and clonal diversity was possibly underestimated.

The CDR3 consists of 12 residues. Trimming left V 5 bases short and J 3 bases short, with 7 bases between. Generated by immunoSEQ multiplex PCR, the TCRdb table keeps only in-frame clones and is missing some. The sample gives more than 150,000 clones, roughly nine tenths of which show up once; around 1.3% is in the top ten. Pooling was applied to second doses at about 4 or about 12 weeks. Here the sequenced sample was peripheral blood, taken 28 days after the second AZD1222 dose. The sequence was collected from an adult who received the AZD1222 COVID-19 vaccine. The chain joins TRBV12-3 or TRBV12-4 to TRBJ2-5, with D unclear. The CDR3 DNA is TGTGCCAGCAGTGTCGCGAAAGAGACCCAGTACTTC. As protein: CASSVAKETQYF.